This TCR beta chain was obtained from a study of blood T cell repertoires in COVID-19 (TCRdb year 2020). Background on the whole study: Samples covering the acute and convalescent phases of COVID-19 were provided by collaborators in the United States, Italy and Spain. The material from the prospective study consisted of cDNA or gDNA derived from T cells, B-cell-depleted T cells, or PBMCs. The dataset comprised deeply sampled blood TCRbeta repertoires from subjects exposed to, actively infected with, or recovered from COVID-19. The repertoires were released in a freely available public database meant as a resource for research on the immune response to SARS-CoV-2. Samples were obtained from the ongoing ImmuneRACE study (first 160 participants) and from about 1,300 subjects provided by 6 global collaborators. The sample metadata nearly always contained a de-identified subject ID, COVID-19 status, age in years and sex. Where available, HLA class I and class II types were obtained from metadata supplied by the sample provider rather than from assay-based typing. General findings and caveats noted by the study authors: The amount of clinical and demographic metadata varied by source and participant and was provided uncurated.

Ends trimmed: V by 1 base, J by 4 bases; bases unmatched to a gene: 10. Via the germline V gene (reference sequence), CDR1 is SGHNT and CDR2 YYREEE. The CDR3 goes from the cysteine to the phenylalanine over 16 residues. Of all the DNA, just the CDR3 is kept, 48 bases in frame from base 1. Participants in the prospective study were aged roughly 18 to 100 years, lived in under 30 United States geographic areas, and enrolled through a virtual design. In the prospective study, cohorts were assigned on the basis of participant-reported clinical history obtained from a screening survey and a study questionnaire. Recovered participants in ImmuneRACE Cohort 3 were defined by two consecutive negative NP/OP PCR tests, clearance by a healthcare professional, or resolution of symptoms. Each participant in the prospective study had whole blood, serum and a nasopharyngeal or oropharyngeal swab collected by mobile phlebotomists. Prospective study participants could optionally give additional blood draws and questionnaires over an approximately 2-month period. Before DNA extraction, blood samples from the prospective study were shipped at room temperature or frozen.

Remarks on this clone: Its antigen is currently not known. The sample holds no much larger clone one base away, and base qualities are not on file.

TCRbeta CDR3 regions were amplified from genomic DNA using the immunoSEQ Assay, a bias-controlled multiplex PCR. From the authors' description of their analysis: Within the assay, amplification of reference gene primers was used to estimate how many nucleated cells each sample contained. To quantify the absolute abundance of each unique TCRbeta CDR3 rearrangement, sequence reads were collapsed and filtered. For each sample, productive Simpson clonality was calculated as the square root of Simpson's diversity index over productive rearrangements. In TCRdb, the immuneACCESS table is reduced to in-frame sequences with V and J assigned. These tables do not hold every clone; where another copy was compared, an unresolved V gene accounts for under half, and the others remain unexplained. Clone size and the V and J calls come from that table; the DNA yielded D and trimming. In all, the sample holds under 250,000 clones, and 84% of those were seen once. In total, the top ten clones hold approximately 2% of the sample.

This chain is built from TRBV5-4 and TRBJ1-1, with 7 bases matching TRBD1. This clonotype was obtained from a man aged 55 to 70 who had recovered from COVID-19. The sequencing sample was made of PBMCs or T cells enriched from blood (not recorded which). The nucleotide sequence reads as follows: TGTGCCAGCAGCTTGAACCCAGGGGGGTATAGCACTGAAGCTTTCTTT. It translates as CASSLNPGGYSTEAFF.